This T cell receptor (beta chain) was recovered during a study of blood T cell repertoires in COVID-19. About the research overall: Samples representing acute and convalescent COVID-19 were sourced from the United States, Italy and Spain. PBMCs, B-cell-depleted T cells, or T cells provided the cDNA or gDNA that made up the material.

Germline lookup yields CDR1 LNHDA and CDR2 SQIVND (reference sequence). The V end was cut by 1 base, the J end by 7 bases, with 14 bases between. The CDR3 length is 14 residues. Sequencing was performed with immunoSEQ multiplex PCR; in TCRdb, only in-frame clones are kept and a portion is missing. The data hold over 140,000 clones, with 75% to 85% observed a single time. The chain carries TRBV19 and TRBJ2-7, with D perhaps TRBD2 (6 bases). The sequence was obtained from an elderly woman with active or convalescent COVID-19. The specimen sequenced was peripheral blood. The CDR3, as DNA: TGTGCCAGTAGTATAGTGGCGGGATTAAGAGAGCAGTACTTC. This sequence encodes CASSIVAGLREQYF.